These T cell receptor beta chains were read from a single sample in a study of blood T cell repertoires in COVID-19. The table came from immunoSEQ multiplex PCR; TCRdb's copy has only in-frame clones and leaves some out. The table lists a few hundred thousand clones, about 89% of them singletons. Sequences were obtained from peripheral blood. These receptors were collected from a man in his thirties or forties with acute or convalescent COVID-19. The CDR3 runs from the conserved cysteine through the conserved F or W.

>TRBJ1-3|TRBV19
CASSIGDRAVNTIYF
>TRBJ2-7|TRBV6-5
CASREGQGEFYEQYF
>TRBJ1-5|TRBV12-5
CASGLVHNAPTQPQHF
>TRBJ1-2|TRBV5-4
CASSPDTRRGYTF
>TRBJ1-6|TRBV5-4
CASSSSGGSYNSPLHF
>TRBJ2-3|TRBV3-1/TRBV3-2
CASSPYRSTDTQYF
>TRBJ1-1|TRBV7-3
CASSPGQGRGAFF
>TRBJ2-1|TRBV7-8
CASSSGTSARNEQFF
>TRBJ1-2|TRBV5-6
CASSTTGVGDAYGYTF
>TRBJ1-2|TRBV15
CATRSGADYGYTF
>TRBJ1-5|TRBV30
CAWDRGGNQPQHF
>TRBJ2-1|TRBV11-3
CASSSDSSYNEQFF
>TRBJ1-1|TRBV7-9
CASSYDRGASLNTEAFF
>TRBJ1-1|TRBV19
CASSIGSLLNTEAFF
>TRBJ2-3|TRBV7-6
CASSLLPLAGGLTDTQYF
>TRBJ2-7|TRBV29-1
CSVATGYYEQYF
>TRBJ1-3|TRBV7-9
CASSFFGSGNTIYF
>TRBJ1-6|TRBV27
CASSLGLSPLHF
>TRBJ2-3|TRBV7-9
CASSPPAERTDTQYF
>TRBJ1-6|TRBV19
CASRGGIDGSPLHF
>TRBJ2-7|TRBV2
CASKGQGSSYEQYF
>TRBJ2-5|TRBV11-1
CASSTGVRETQYF
>TRBJ1-2|TRBV5-1
CASSASTDGFYGYTF
>TRBJ2-3|TRBV5-1
CASSLGQNTDTQYF
>TRBJ2-3|TRBV27
CASSSFTDTQYF
>TRBJ2-3|TRBV4-1
CASSQSGSGRAQNTQYF
>TRBJ2-5|TRBV3-1/TRBV3-2
CASSRSAGEETQYF
>TRBJ1-5|TRBV27
CASRARDNQPQHF
>TRBJ2-2|TRBV28
CASSSPGTRLTGELFF
>TRBJ2-5|TRBV10-3
CAISAGTGIETQYF
>TRBJ2-2|TRBV27
CASSIGGAVAGELFF
>TRBJ1-6|TRBV12-5
CASGLQGIGNSPLHF
>TRBJ2-4|TRBV5-6
CASSLPGQGPKNIQYF
>TRBJ2-1|TRBV3-1/TRBV3-2
CASTRSGQGFGNEQFF
>TRBJ2-3|TRBV11-3
CASSWTSRGTQYF
>TRBJ2-1|TRBV28
CASIFSRSYNEQFF
>TRBJ2-1|TRBV6-5
CASISRTSFDNEQFF
>TRBJ1-1|TRBV19
CASSIGGRATEAFF
>TRBJ1-2|TRBV9
CASSVSPRGTDGYTF
>TRBJ2-1|TRBV6-5
CASSSTRNEQFF
>TRBJ1-6|TRBV6-1
CASSEFRSPGSPLHF
>TRBJ1-5|TRBV14
CASSQEKQGIGNQPQHF
>TRBJ1-5|TRBV30
CAWRSGGNQPQHF
>TRBJ2-2|TRBV2
CASKRLAENTGELFF
>TRBJ1-1|TRBV28
CASSPGEFTEAFF
>TRBJ1-5|TRBV9
CASSAGTERQPQHF
>TRBJ2-2|TRBV7-2
CASSLHPGVTGELFF
>TRBJ1-1|TRBV9
CASRGTGVNTEAFF
>TRBJ2-3|TRBV2
CASLAGLSTDTQYF
>TRBJ2-7|TRBV5-1
CASSPGITYEQYF
>TRBJ1-5|TRBV28
CASSLETGLSNQPQHF
>TRBJ2-1|TRBV29-1
CSVEGLAGTNDEQFF
>TRBJ2-7|TRBV5-4
CASSYTGRGDGYEQYF
>TRBJ1-5|TRBV30
CAWSGPGTYSNQPQHF